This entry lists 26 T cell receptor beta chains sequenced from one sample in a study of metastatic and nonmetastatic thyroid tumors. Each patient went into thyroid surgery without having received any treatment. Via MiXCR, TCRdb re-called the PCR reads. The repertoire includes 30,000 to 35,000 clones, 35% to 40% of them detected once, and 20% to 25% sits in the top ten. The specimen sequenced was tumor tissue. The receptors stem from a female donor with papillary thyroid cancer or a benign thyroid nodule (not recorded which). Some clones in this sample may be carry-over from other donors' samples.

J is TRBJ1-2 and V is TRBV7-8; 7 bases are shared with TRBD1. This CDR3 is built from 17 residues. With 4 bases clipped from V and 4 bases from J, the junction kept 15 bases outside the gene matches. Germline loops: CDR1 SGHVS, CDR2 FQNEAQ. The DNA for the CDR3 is TGTGCCAGCAGCTCAGCAAGACAGGGACAGAGGGTCTATGGCTACACCTTC. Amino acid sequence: CASSSARQGQRVYGYTF.

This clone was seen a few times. This chain's CDR3 is CASSRETQYF. The CDR3 region has the DNA TGTGCCAGCAGCCGAGAGACCCAGTACTTC. This chain links TRBV28 with TRBJ2-5; no clear D gene. V lost 6 bases and J 4 bases, leaving 3 bases between the germline ends. This CDR3 comprises 10 residues. Germline loops: CDR1 MDHEN, CDR2 SYDVKM.

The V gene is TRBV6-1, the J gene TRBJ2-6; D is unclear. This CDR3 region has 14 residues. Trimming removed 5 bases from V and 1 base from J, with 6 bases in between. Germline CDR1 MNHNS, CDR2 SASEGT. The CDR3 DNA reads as TGTGCCAGCAGTAAATTTTCTGGGGCCAACGTCCTGACTTTC. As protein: CASSKFSGANVLTF.

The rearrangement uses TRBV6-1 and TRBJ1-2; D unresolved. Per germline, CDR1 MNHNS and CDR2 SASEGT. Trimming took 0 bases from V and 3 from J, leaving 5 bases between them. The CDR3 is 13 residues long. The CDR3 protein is CASSEAVDYGYTF. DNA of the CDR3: TGTGCCAGCAGTGAAGCTGTGGACTATGGCTACACCTTC.

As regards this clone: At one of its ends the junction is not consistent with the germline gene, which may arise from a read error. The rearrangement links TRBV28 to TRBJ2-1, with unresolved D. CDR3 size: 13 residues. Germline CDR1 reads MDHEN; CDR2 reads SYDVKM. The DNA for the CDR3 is TGTGCCAACAGTTTAGGTAGCCCCAATGAGCAGTTCTTC. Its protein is CANSLGSPNEQFF.

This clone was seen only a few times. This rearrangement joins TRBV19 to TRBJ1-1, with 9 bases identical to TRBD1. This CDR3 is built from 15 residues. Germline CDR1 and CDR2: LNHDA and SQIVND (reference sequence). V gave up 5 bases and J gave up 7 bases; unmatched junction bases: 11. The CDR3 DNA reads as TGTGCCAGTAGTCCCCACAGGACAGGGGTTGGTGAAGCTTTCTTT. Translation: CASSPHRTGVGEAFF.

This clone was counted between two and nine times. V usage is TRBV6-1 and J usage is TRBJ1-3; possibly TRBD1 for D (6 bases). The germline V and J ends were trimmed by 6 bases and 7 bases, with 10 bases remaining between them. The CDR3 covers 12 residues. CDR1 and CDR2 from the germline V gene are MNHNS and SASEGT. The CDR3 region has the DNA TGTGCCAGCAGGAAGGACAGTAACACCATATATTTT. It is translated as CASRKDSNTIYF.

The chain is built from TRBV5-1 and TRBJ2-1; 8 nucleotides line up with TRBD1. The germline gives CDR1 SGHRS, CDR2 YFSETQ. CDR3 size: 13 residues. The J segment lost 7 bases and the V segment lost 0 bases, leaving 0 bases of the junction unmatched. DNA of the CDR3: TGCGCCAGCAGCTTGGGGACAGGGAATGAGCAGTTCTTC. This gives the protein CASSLGTGNEQFF.

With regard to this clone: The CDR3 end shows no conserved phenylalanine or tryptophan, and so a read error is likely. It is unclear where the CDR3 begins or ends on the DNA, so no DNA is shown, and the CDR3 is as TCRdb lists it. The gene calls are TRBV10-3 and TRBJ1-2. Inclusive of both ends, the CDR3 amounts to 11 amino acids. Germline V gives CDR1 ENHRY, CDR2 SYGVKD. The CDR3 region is CAISPLAGADT.

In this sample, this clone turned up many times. CDR3 DNA: TGCGCCAGCACCACCGGTTCCTACGAGCAGTACTTC. Its translation: CASTTGSYEQYF. The chain couples TRBV10-2 to TRBJ2-7; D is unresolved. CDR1 and CDR2 from the germline V gene are WSHSY and SAAADI. CDR3 length: 12 residues. The V end lost 7 bases, the J end lost 1 base, and 8 bases lay between the germline ends.

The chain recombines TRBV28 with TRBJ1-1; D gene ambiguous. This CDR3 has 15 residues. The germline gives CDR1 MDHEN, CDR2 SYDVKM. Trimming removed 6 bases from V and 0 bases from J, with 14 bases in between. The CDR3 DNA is TGTGCCAGCAGCGGGCCTCCACTTATGAACACTGAAGCTTTCTTT. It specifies CASSGPPLMNTEAFF. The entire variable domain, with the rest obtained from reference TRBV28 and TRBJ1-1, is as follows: DVKVTQSSRYLVKRTGEKVFLECVQDMDHENMFWYRQDPGLGLRLIYFSYDVKMKEKGDIPEGYSVSREKKERFSLILESASTNQTSMYLCASSGPPLMNTEAFFGQGTRLTVV.

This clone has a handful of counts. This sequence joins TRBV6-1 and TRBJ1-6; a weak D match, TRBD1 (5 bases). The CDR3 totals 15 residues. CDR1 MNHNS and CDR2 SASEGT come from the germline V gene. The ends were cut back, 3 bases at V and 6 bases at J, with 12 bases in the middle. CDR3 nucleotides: TGTGCCAGCAGTGAGGGACGAATCTTTAATTCACCCCTCCACTTT. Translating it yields CASSEGRIFNSPLHF.

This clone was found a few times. The CDR3 DNA is TGTGCCATCAGGGCTAGCGGGGGGAAAGAGACCCAGTACTTC. Translation gives CAIRASGGKETQYF. V and J are TRBV10-3 and TRBJ2-5; TRBD2 matches 11 bases. Unmatched junction bases numbered 3, after V lost 6 bases and J lost 3 bases. The CDR3 covers 14 residues. Germline CDR1 and CDR2: ENHRY and SYGVKD.

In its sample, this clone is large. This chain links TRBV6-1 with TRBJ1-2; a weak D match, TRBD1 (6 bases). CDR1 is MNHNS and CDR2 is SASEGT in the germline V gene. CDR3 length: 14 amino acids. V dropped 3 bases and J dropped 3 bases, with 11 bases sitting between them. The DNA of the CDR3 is TGTGCCAGCAGTGAGGCAGGGGCCTACTATGGCTACACCTTC. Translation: CASSEAGAYYGYTF.

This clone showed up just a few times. The CDR3, as DNA: TGCGCCAGCAGCTTGGCCTGGACCGCCCCTAACTATGGCTACACCTTC. Its translation is CASSLAWTAPNYGYTF. This chain links TRBV5-1 with TRBJ1-2; D is ambiguous. Looked up from germline, CDR1 is SGHRS and CDR2 is YFSETQ. The CDR3 runs to 16 residues. V was pared by 0 bases and J by 0 bases, with 12 bases between.

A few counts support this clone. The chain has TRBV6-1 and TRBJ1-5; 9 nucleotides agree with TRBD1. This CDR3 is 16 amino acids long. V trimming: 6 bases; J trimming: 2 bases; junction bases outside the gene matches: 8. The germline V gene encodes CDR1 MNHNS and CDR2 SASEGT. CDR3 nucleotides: TGTGCCAGCAGCACCTCCCGGACAGGGGGCAATCAGCCCCAGCATTTT. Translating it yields CASSTSRTGGNQPQHF.

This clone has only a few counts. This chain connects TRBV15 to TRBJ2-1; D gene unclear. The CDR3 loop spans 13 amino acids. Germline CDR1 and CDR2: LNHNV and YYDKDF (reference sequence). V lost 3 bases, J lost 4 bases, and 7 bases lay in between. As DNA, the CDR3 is TGTGCCACCAGCAGTCCCCCATACAATGAGCAGTTCTTC. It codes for CATSSPPYNEQFF.

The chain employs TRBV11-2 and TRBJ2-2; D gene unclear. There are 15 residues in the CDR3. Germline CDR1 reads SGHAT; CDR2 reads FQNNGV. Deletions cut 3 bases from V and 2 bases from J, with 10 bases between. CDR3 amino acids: CASSFQIVNTGELFF. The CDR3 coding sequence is TGTGCCAGCAGCTTCCAGATTGTAAACACCGGGGAGCTGTTTTTT. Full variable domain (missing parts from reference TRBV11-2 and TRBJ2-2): EAGVAQSPRYKIIEKRQSVAFWCNPISGHATLYWYQQILGQGPKLLIQFQNNGVVDDSQLPKDRFSAERLKGVDSTLKIQPAKLEDSAVYLCASSFQIVNTGELFFGEGSRLTVL.

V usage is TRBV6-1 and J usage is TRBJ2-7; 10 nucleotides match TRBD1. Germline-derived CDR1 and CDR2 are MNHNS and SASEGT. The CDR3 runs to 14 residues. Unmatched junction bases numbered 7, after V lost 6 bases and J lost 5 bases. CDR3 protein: CASSAGQGWNEQYF. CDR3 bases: TGTGCCAGCAGCGCGGGACAGGGGTGGAACGAGCAGTACTTC.

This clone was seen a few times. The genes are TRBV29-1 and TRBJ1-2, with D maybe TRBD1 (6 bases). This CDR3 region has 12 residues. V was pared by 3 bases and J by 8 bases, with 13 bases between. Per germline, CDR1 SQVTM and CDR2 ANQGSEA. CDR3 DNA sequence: TGCAGCGTTGAGGACAGATTCATAGGCTACACCTTC. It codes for CSVEDRFIGYTF.

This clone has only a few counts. CDR3 sequence (DNA): TGTGCCAGCGGTGGGACAGCCTATAAGCAGTTCTTC. Translation gives CASGGTAYKQFF. This chain connects TRBV28 to TRBJ2-1; 7 bases line up with TRBD1. Germline-derived CDR1 and CDR2 are MDHEN and SYDVKM. The junction had 9 bases not matched to a gene; V was cut back by 8 bases and J by 11 bases. The length of the CDR3 is 12 residues.

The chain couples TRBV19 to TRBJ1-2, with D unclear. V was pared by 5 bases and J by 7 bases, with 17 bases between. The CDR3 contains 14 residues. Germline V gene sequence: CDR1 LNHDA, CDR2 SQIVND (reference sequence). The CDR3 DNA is TGTGCCAGTAGTCCCGACCTCTCTATTACTGGCTACACCTTC. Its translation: CASSPDLSITGYTF.

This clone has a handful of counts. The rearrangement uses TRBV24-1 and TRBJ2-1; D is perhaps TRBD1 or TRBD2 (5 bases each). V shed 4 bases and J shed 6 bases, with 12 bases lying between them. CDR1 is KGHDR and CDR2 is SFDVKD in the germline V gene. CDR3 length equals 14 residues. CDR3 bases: TGTGCCACCAGTGACCCTGGGACGGCCAATGAGCAGTTCTTC. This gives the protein CATSDPGTANEQFF.

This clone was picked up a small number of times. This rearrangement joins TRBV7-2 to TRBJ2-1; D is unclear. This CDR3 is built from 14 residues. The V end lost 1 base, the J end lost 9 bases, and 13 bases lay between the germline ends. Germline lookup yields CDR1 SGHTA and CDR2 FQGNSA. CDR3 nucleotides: TGTGCCAGCAGCTTAGGGGGAAGCGCCTTTGAGCAGTTCTTC. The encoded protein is CASSLGGSAFEQFF. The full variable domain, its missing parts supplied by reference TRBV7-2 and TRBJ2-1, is GAGVSQSPSNKVTEKGKDVELRCDPISGHTALYWYRQSLGQGLEFLIYFQGNSAPDKSGLPSDRFSAERTGGSVSTLTIQRTQQEDSAVYLCASSLGGSAFEQFFGPGTRLTVL.

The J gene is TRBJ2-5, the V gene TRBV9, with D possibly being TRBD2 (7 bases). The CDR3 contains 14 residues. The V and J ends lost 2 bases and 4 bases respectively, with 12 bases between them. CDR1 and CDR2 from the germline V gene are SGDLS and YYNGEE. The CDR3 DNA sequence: TGTGCCAGCAGCGTCGGGGGGCTGGGAGAGACCCAGTACTTC. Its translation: CASSVGGLGETQYF.

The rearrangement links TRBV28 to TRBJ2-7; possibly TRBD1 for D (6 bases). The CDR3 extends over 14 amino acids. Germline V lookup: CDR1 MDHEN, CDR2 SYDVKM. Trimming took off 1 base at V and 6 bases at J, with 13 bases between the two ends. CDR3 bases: TGTGCCAGCAGTTTATCCAACCGCAGGGGCGAGCAGTACTTC. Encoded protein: CASSLSNRRGEQYF.